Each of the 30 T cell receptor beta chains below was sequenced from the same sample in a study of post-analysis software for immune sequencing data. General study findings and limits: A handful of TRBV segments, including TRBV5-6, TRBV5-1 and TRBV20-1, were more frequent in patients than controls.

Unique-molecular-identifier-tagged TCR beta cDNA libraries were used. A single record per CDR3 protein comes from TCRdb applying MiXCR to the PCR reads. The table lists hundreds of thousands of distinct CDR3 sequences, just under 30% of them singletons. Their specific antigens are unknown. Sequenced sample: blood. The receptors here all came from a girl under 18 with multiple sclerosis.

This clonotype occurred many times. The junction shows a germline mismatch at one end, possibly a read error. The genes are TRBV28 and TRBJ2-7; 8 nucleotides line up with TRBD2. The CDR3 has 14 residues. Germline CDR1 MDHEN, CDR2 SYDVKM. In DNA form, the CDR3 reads TGCGCCAGCAGCCGGGGGGGAGGTTCCTACGAGCAGTACTTC. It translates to CASSRGGGSYEQYF.

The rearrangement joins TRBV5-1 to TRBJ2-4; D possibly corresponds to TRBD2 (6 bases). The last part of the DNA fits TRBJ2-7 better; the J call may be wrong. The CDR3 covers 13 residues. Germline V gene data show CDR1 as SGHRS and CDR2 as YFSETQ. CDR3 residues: CASSPVGSFEQYF. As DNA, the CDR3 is TGCGCCAGCAGCCCTGTCGGGAGTTTCGAGCAGTACTTC.

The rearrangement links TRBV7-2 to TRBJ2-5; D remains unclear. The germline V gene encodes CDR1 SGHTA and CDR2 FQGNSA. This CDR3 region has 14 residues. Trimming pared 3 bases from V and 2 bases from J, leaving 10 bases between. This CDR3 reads CASSLGYIQETQYF. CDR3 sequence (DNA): TGTGCCAGCAGCTTGGGATACATACAAGAGACCCAGTACTTC.

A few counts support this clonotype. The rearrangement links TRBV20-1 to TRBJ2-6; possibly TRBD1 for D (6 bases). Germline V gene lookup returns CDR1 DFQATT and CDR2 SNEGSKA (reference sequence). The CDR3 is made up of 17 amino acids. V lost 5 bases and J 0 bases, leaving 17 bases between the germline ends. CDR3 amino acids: CSAATGPTVSGANVLTF. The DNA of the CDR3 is TGCAGTGCTGCTACAGGGCCAACTGTCTCTGGGGCCAACGTCCTGACTTTC.

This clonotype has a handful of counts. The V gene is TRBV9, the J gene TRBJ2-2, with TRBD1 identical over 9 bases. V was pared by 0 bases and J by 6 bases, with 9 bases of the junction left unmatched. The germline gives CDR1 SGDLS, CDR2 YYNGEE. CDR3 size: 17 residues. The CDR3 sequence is CASSVVGGTGSPGELFF. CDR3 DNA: TGTGCCAGCAGCGTAGTTGGAGGGACAGGGTCCCCCGGGGAGCTGTTTTTT.

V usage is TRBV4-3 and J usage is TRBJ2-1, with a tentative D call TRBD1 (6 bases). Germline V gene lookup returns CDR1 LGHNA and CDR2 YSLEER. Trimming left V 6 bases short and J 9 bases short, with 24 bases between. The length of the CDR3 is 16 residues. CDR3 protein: CASRRAGAGLPTEQFF. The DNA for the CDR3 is TGCGCCAGCAGGCGCGCAGGGGCTGGGCTCCCCACTGAGCAGTTCTTC.

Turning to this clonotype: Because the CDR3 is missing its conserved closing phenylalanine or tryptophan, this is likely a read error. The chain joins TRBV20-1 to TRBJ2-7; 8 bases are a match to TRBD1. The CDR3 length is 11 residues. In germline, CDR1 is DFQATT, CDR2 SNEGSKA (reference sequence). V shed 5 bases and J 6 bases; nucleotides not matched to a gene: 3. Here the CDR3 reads CSAPGQGEQYS. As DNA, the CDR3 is TGCAGTGCTCCTGGACAGGGCGAGCAGTACTCC.

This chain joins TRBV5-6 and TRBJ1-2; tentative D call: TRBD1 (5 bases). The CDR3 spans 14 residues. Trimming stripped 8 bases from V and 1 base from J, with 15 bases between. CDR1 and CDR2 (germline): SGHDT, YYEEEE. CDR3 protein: CASWGTPHNYGYTF. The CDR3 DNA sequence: TGTGCCAGTTGGGGGACCCCACATAACTATGGCTACACCTTC.

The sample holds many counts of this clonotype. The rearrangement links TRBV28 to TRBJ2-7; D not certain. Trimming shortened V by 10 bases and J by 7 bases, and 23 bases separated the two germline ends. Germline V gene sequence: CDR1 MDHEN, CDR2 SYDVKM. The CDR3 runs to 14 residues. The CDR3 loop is CATNRRLQSEEQYF. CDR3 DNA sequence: TGTGCCACGAACCGACGTCTTCAGTCCGAAGAGCAGTACTTC.

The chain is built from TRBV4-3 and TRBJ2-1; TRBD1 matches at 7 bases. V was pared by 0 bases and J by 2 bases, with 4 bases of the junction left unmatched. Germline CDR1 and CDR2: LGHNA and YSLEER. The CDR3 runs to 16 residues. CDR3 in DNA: TGCGCCAGCAGCCAAGATCGAGGGACAGCCTACAATGAGCAGTTCTTC. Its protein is CASSQDRGTAYNEQFF.

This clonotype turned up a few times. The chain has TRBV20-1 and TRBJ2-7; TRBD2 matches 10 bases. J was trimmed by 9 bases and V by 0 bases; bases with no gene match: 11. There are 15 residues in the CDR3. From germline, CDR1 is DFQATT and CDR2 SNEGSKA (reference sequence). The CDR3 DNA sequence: TGCAGTGCTAGAGATCGCACTAGCGGGACTGTAGGGCAGTACTTC. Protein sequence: CSARDRTSGTVGQYF.

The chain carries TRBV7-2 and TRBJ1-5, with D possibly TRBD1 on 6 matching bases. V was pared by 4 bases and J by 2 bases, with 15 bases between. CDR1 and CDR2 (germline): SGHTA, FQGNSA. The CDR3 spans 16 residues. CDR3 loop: CASSSVGGAGNQPQHF. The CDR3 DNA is TGTGCCAGCAGCTCGGTCGGGGGCGCAGGCAATCAGCCCCAGCATTTT.

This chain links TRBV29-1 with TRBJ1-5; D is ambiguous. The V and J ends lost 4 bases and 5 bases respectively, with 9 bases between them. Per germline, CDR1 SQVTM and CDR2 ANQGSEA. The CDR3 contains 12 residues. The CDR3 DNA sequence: TGCAGCGTTGGGCAGGACCATCAGCCCCAGCATTTT. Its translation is CSVGQDHQPQHF. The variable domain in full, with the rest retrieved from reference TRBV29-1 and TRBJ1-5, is SAVISQKPSRDICQRGTSLTIQCQVDSQVTMMFWYRQQPGQSLTLIATANQGSEATYESGFVIDKFPISRPNLTFSTLTVSNMSPEDSSIYLCSVGQDHQPQHFGDGTRLSIL.

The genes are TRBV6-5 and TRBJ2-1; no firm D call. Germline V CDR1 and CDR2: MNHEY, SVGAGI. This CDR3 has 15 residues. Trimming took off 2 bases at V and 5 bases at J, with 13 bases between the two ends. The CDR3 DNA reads TGTGCCAGCAGTTACCATTACGAAAGGAACAATGAGCAGTTCTTC. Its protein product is CASSYHYERNNEQFF.

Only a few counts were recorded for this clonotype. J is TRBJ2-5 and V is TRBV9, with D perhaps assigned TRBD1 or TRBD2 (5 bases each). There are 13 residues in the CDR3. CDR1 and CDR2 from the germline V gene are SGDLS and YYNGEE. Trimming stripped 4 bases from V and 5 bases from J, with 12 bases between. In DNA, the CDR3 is TGTGCCAGCAGCCCGGGGCCGTGGGAGACCCAGTACTTC. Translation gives CASSPGPWETQYF. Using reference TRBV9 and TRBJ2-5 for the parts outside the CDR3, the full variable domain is DSGVTQTPKHLITATGQRVTLRCSPRSGDLSVYWYQQSLDQGLQFLIQYYNGEERAKGNILERFSAQQFPDLHSELNLSSLELGDSALYFCASSPGPWETQYFGPGTRLLVL.

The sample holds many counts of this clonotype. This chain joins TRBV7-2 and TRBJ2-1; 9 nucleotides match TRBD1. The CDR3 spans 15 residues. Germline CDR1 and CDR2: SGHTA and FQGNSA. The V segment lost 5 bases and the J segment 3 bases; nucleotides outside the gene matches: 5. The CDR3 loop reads CASSRRDRDYNEQFF. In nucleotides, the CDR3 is TGTGCCAGCAGCCGCCGGGACAGGGACTACAATGAGCAGTTCTTC.

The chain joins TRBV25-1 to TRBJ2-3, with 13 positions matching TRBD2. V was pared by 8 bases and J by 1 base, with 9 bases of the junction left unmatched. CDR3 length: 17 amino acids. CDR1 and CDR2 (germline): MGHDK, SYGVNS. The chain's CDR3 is CASGEVGLAGRTDTQYF. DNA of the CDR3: TGTGCCAGCGGAGAGGTGGGACTAGCGGGACGCACAGATACGCAGTATTTT. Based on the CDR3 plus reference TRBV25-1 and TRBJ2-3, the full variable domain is EADIYQTPRYLVIGTGKKITLECSQTMGHDKMYWYQQDPGMELHLIHYSYGVNSTEKGDLSSESTVSRIRTEHFPLTLESARPSHTSQYLCASGEVGLAGRTDTQYFGPGTRLTVL.

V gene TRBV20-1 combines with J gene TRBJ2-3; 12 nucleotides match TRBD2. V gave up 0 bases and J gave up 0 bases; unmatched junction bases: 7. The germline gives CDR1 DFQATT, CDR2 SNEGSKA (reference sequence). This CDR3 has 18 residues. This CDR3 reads CSARDIGLAGRSTDTQYF. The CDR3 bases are TGCAGTGCTAGAGATATCGGACTAGCGGGGAGAAGCACAGATACGCAGTATTTT.

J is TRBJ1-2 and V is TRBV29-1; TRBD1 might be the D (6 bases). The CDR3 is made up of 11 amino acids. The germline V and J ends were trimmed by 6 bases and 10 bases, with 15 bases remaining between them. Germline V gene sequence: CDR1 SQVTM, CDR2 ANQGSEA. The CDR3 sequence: CSVRQGSSYTF. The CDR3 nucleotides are TGCAGCGTCCGGCAGGGGAGCTCCTACACCTTC.

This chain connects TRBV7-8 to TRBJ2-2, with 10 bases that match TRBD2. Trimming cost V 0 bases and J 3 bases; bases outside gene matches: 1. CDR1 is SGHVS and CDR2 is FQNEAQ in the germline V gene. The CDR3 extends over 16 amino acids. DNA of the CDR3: TGTGCCAGCAGCTTAGCCGGGACTAGCGACACCGGGGAGCTGTTTTTT. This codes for CASSLAGTSDTGELFF.

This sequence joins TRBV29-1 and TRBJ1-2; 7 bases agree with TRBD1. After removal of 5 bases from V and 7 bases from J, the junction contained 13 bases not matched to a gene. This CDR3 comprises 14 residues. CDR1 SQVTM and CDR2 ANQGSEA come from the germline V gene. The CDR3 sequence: CSVPDGQARGGYTF. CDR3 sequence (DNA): TGCAGCGTTCCTGATGGACAGGCACGCGGTGGCTACACCTTC.

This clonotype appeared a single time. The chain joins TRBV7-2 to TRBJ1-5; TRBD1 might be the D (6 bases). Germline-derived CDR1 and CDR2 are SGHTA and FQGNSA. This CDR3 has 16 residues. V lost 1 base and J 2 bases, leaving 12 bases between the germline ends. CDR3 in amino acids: CASSLDQGPGNQPQHF. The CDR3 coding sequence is TGTGCCAGCAGCTTAGATCAGGGGCCTGGCAATCAGCCCCAGCATTTT.

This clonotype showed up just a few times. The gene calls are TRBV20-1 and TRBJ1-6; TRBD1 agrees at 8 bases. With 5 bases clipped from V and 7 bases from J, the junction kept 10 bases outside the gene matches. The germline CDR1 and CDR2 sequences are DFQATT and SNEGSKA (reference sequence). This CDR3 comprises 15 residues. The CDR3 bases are TGCAGTGCTCAACGGACAGGGAATTTGAATTCACCCCTCCACTTT. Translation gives CSAQRTGNLNSPLHF.

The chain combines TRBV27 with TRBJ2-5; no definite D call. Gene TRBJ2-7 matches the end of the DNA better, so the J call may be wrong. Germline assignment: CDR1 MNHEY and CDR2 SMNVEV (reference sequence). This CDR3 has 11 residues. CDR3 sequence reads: CASPLLYEQYF. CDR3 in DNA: TGTGCCAGCCCTCTCCTCTACGAGCAGTACTTC.

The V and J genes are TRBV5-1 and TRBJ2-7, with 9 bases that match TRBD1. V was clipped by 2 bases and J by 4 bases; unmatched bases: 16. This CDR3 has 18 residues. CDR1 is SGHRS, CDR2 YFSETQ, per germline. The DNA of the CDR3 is TGCGCCAGCAGCTTCCAAGCAGGGGCGGGACAGGGAGATTACGAGCAGTACTTC. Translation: CASSFQAGAGQGDYEQYF.

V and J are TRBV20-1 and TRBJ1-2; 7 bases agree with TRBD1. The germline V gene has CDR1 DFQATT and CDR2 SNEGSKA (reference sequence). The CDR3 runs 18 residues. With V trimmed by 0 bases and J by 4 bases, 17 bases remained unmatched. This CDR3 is CSARDPPSRTGRSYGYTF. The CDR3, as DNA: TGCAGTGCTAGAGACCCCCCTTCCAGGACAGGCAGATCCTATGGCTACACCTTC.

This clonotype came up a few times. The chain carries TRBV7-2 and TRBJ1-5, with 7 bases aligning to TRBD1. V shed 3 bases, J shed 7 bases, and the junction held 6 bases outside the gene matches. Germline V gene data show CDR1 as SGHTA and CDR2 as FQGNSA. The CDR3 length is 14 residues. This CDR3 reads CASSFDRVGQPQHF. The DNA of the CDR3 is TGTGCCAGCAGCTTTGACAGGGTTGGACAGCCCCAGCATTTT.

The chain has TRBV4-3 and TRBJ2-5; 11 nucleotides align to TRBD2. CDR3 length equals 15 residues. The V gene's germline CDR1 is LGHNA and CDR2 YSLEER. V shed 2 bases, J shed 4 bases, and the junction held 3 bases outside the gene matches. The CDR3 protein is CASSQTSGSGETQYF. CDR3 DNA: TGCGCCAGCAGCCAAACTAGCGGGAGCGGAGAGACCCAGTACTTC.

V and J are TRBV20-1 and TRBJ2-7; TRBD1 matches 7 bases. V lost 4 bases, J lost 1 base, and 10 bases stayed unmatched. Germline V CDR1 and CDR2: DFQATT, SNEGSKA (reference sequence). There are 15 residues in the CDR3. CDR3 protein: CSATPRDRGSYEQYF. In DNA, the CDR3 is TGCAGTGCTACCCCCAGGGACAGAGGTTCCTACGAGCAGTACTTC.

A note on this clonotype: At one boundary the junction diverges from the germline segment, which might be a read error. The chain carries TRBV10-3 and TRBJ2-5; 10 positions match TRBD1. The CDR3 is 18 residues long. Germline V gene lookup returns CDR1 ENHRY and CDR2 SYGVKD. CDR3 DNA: TGTGCCATCAGTGAGCGAGCCCATGGACAGGGGGAAAGAGAGGCCCAGTACTTC. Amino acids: CAISERAHGQGEREAQYF.